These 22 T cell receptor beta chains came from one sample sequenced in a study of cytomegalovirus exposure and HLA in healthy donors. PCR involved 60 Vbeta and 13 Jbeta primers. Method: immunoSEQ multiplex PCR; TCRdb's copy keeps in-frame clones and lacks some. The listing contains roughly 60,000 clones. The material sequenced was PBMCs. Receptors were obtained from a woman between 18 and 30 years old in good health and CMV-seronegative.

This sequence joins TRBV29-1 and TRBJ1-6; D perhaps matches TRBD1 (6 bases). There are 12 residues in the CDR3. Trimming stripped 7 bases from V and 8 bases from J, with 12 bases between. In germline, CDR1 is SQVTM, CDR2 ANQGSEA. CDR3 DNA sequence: TGCAGCGCCGGGGACACCCATTCACCCCTCCACTTT. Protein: CSAGDTHSPLHF.

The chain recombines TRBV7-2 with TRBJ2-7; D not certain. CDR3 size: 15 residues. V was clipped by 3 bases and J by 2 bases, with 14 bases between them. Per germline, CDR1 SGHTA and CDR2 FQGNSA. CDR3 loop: CASSLSWSQTYEQYF. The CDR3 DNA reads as TGTGCCAGCAGCTTGTCGTGGAGTCAGACCTACGAGCAGTACTTC. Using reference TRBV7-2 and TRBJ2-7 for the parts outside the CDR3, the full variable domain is GAGVSQSPSNKVTEKGKDVELRCDPISGHTALYWYRQSLGQGLEFLIYFQGNSAPDKSGLPSDRFSAERTGGSVSTLTIQRTQQEDSAVYLCASSLSWSQTYEQYFGPGTRLTVT.

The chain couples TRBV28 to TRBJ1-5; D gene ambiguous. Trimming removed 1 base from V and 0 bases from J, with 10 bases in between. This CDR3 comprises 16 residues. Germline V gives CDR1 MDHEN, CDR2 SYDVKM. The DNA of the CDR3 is TGTGCCAGCAGTTTATTATCCTTTTATAGCAATCAGCCCCAGCATTTT. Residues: CASSLLSFYSNQPQHF. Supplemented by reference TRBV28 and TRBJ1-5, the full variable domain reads DVKVTQSSRYLVKRTGEKVFLECVQDMDHENMFWYRQDPGLGLRLIYFSYDVKMKEKGDIPEGYSVSREKKERFSLILESASTNQTSMYLCASSLLSFYSNQPQHFGDGTRLSIL.

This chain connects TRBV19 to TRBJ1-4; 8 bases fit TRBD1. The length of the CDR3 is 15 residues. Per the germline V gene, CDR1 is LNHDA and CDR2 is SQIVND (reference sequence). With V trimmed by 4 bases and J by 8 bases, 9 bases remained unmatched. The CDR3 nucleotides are TGTGCCAGTAGTAAGTCGGACAGGGCGGGCGAAAAACTGTTTTTT. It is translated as CASSKSDRAGEKLFF.

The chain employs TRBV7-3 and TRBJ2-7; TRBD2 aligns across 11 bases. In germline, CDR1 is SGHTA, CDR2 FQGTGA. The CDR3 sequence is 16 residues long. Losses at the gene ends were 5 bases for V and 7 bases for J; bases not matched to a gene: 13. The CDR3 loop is CASSLDGTSGRMEQYF. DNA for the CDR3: TGTGCCAGCAGCCTGGACGGGACTAGCGGACGGATGGAGCAGTACTTC.

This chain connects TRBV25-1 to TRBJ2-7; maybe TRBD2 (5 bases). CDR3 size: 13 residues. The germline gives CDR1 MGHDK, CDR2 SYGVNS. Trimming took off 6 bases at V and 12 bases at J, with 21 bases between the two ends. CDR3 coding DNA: TGTGCCAGCAGGAGTAGGGTTAGCGAGGGTTTGTACTTC. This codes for CASRSRVSEGLYF.

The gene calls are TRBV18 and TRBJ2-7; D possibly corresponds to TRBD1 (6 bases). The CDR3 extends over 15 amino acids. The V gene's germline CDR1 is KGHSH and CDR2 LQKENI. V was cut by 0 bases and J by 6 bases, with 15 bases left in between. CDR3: CASSPPDRSMGEQYF. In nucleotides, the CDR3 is TGTGCCAGCTCACCACCAGACAGGAGCATGGGCGAGCAGTACTTC.

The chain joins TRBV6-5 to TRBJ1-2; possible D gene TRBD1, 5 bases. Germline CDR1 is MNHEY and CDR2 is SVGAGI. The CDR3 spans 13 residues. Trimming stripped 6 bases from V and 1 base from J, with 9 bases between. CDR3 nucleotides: TGTGCCAGCAGCCGGGGGGGTAACTATGGCTACACCTTC. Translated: CASSRGGNYGYTF.

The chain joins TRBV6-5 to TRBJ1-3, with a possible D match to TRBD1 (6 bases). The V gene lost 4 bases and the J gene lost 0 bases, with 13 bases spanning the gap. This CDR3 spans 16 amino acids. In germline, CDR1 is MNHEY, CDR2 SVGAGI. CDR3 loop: CASSFNRANSGNTIYF. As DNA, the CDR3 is TGTGCCAGCAGTTTTAACAGGGCCAACTCTGGAAACACCATATATTTT.

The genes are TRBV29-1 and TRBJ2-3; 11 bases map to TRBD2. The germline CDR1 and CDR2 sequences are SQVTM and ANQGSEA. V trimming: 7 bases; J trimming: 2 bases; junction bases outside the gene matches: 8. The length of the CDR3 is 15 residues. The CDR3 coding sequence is TGCAGCGGTGAGGGGACTAGCGGAACCACAGATACGCAGTATTTT. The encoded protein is CSGEGTSGTTDTQYF.

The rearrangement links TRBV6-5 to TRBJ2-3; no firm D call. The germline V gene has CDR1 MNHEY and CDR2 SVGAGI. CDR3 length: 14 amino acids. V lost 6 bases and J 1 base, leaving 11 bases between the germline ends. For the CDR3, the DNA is TGTGCCAGCAGCCTCCTCTACGGCACAGATACGCAGTATTTT. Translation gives CASSLLYGTDTQYF.

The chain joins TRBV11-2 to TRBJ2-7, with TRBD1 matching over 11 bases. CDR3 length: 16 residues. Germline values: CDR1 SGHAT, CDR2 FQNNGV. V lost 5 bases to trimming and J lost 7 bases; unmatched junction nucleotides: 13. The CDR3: CASSPTSGQGAWEQYF. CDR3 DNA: TGTGCCAGCAGCCCCACCTCCGGACAGGGGGCGTGGGAGCAGTACTTC.

CDR3 sequence reads: CASSESMRGDGWAYEQYF. Here the CDR3 DNA reads TGTGCCAGCAGTGAATCGATGCGGGGGGACGGATGGGCCTACGAGCAGTACTTC. V gene TRBV6-1 combines with J gene TRBJ2-7, with 8 bases that match TRBD2. V shed 2 bases, J shed 2 bases, and the junction held 14 bases outside the gene matches. Germline-derived CDR1 and CDR2 are MNHNS and SASEGT. The CDR3 loop spans 18 amino acids.

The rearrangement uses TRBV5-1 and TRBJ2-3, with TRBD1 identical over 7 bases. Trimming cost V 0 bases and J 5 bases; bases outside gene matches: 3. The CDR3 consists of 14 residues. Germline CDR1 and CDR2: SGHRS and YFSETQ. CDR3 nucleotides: TGCGCCAGCAGCTTGGGACAGGGCGAAGATACGCAGTATTTT. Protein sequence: CASSLGQGEDTQYF.

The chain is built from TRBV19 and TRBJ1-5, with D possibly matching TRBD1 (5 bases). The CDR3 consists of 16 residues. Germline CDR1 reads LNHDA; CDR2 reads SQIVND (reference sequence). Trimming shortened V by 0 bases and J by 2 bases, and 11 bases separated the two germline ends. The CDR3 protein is CASSIETVRGNQPQHF. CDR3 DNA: TGTGCCAGTAGTATAGAGACAGTTAGGGGCAATCAGCCCCAGCATTTT.

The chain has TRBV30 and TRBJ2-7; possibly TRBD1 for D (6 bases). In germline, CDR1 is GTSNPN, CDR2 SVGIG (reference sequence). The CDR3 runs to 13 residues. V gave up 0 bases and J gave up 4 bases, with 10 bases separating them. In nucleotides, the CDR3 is TGTGCCTGGAGTGTAAGGGGGTTATACGAGCAGTACTTC. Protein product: CAWSVRGLYEQYF.

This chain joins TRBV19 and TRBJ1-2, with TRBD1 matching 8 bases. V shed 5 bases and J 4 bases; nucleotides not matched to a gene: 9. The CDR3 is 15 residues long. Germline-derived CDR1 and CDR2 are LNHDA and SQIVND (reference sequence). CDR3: CASSASFTGGYGYTF. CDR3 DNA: TGTGCCAGTAGTGCTTCGTTCACAGGGGGCTATGGCTACACCTTC.

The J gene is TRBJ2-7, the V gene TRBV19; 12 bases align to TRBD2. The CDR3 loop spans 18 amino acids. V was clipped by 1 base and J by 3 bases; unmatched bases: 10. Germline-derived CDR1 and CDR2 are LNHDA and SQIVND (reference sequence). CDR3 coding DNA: TGTGCCAGTAGTATAGGGCCCCCTGGACTAGCGGGAAGCTACGAGCAGTACTTC. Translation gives CASSIGPPGLAGSYEQYF. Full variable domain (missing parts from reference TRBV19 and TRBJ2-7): DGGITQSPKYLFRKEGQNVTLSCEQNLNHDAMYWYRQDPGQGLRLIYYSQIVNDFQKGDIAEGYSVSREKKESFPLTVTSAQKNPTAFYLCASSIGPPGLAGSYEQYFGPGTRLTVT.

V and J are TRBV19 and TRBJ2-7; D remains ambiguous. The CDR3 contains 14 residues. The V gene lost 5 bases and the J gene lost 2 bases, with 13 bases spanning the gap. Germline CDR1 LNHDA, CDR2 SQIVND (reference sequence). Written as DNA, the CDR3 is TGTGCCAGTAGTCTACCCACAGAGCCCTACGAGCAGTACTTC. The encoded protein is CASSLPTEPYEQYF.

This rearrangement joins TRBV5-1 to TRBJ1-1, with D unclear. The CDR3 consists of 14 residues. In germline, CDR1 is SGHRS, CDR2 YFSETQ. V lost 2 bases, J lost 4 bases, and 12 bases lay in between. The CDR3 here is CASSFEVVSTEAFF. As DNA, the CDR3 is TGCGCCAGCAGCTTTGAGGTGGTGAGCACTGAAGCTTTCTTT.

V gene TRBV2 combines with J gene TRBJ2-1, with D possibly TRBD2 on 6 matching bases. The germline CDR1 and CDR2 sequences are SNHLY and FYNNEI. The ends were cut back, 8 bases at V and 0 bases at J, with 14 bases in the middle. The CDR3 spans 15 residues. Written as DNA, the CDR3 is TGTGCCAGCTCCCCGGGGGACCCCTCCTACAATGAGCAGTTCTTC. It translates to CASSPGDPSYNEQFF.

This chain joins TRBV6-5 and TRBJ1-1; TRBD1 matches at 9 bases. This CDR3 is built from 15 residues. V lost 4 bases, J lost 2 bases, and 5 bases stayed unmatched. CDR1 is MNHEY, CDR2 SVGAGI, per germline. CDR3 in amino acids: CASSLGDRVNTEAFF. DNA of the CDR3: TGTGCCAGCAGTTTGGGGGACAGGGTTAACACTGAAGCTTTCTTT.